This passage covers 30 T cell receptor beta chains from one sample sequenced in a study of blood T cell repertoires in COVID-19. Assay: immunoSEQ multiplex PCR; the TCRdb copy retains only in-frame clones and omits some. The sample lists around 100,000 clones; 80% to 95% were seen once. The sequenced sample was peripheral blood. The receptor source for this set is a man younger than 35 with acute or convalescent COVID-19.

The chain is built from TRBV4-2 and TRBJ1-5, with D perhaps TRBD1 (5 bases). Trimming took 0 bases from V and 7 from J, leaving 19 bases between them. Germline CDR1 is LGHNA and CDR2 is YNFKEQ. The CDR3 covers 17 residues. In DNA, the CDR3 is TGTGCCAGCAGCCAAGATGTGCCAGGGACGGGGGAACAGCCCCAGCATTTT. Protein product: CASSQDVPGTGEQPQHF.

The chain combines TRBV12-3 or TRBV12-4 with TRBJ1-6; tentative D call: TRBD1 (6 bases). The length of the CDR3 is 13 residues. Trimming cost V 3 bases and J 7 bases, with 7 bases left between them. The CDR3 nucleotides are TGTGCCAGCAGTTTGGACAGAAATTCACCCCTCCACTTT. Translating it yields CASSLDRNSPLHF.

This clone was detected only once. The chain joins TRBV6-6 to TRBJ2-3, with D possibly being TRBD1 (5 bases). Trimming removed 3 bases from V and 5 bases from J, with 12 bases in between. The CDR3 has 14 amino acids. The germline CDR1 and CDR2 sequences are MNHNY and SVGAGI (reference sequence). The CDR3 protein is CASSYGQGGDTQYF. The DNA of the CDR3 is TGTGCCAGCAGTTATGGGCAGGGTGGAGATACGCAGTATTTT.

This CDR3 reads CASTDLQGGETQYF. CDR3 DNA sequence: TGTGCCAGCACCGACCTTCAGGGTGGCGAGACCCAGTACTTC. V is TRBV6-6 and J is TRBJ2-5; D might be TRBD1 (5 bases). This CDR3 has 14 residues. Trimming pared 7 bases from V and 5 bases from J, leaving 17 bases between. In germline, CDR1 is MNHNY, CDR2 SVGAGI (reference sequence).

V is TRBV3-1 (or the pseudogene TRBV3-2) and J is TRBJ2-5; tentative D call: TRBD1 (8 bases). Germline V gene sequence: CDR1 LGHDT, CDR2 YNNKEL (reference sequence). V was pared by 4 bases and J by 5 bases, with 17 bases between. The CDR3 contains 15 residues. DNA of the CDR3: TGTGCCAGCAGCCCTATTGACAGGGGAGGGGAGACCCAGTACTTC. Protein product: CASSPIDRGGETQYF.

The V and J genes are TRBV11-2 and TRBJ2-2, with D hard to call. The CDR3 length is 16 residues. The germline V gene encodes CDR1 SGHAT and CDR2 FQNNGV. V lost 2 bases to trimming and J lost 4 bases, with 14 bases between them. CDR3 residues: CASSLTKFSGTGELFF. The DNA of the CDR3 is TGTGCCAGCAGCTTAACTAAATTCTCGGGCACCGGGGAGCTGTTTTTT.

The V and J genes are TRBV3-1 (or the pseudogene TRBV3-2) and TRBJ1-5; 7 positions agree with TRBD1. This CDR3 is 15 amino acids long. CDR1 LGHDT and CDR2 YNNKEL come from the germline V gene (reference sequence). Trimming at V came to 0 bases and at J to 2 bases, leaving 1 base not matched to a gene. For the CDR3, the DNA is TGTGCCAGCAGCCAAGATACAGGGGGCAATCAGCCCCAGCATTTT. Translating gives CASSQDTGGNQPQHF.

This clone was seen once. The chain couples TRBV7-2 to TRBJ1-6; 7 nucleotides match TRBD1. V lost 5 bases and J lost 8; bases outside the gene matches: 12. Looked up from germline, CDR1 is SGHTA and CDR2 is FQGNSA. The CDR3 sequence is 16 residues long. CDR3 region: CASSLGQAKVHSPLHF. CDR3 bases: TGTGCCAGCAGCCTTGGACAGGCGAAGGTACATTCACCCCTCCACTTT.

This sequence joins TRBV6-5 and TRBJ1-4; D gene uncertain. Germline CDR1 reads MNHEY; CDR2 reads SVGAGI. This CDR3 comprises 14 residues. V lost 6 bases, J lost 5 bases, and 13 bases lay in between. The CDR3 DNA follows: TGTGCCAGCAGCCAAATCCTGAGGAATGAAAAACTGTTTTTT. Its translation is CASSQILRNEKLFF.

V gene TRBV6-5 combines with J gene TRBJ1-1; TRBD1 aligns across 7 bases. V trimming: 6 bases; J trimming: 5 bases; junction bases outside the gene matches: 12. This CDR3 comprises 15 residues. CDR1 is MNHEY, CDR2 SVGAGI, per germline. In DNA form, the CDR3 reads TGTGCCAGCAGCTCCCGACAGGGTGGTAGAACTGAAGCTTTCTTT. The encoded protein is CASSSRQGGRTEAFF.

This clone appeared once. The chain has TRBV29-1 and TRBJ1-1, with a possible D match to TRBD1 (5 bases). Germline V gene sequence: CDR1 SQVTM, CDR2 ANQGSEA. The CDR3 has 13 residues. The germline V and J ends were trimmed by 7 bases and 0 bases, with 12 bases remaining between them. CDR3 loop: CSARWGVNTEAFF. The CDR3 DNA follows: TGCAGCGCGAGGTGGGGGGTGAACACTGAAGCTTTCTTT.

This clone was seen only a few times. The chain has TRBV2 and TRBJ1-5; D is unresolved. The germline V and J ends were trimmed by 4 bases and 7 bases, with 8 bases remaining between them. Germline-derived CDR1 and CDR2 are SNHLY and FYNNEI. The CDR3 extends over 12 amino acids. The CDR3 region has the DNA TGTGCCAGCAGTGGGTCCAGACAGCCCCAGCATTTT. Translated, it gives CASSGSRQPQHF.

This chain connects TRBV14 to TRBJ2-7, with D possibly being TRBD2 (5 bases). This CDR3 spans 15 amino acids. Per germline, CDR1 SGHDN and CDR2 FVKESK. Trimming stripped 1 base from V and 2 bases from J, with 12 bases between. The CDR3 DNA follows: TGTGCCAGCAGCCAAGGGACGGGGTTTCCCTACGAGCAGTACTTC. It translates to CASSQGTGFPYEQYF.

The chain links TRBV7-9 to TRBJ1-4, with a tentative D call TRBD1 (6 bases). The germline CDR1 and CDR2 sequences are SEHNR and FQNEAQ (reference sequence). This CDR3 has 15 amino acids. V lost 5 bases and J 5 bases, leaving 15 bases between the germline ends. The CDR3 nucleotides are TGTGCCAGCAGCCTTTTGACAGGAGTCAATGAAAAACTGTTTTTT. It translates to CASSLLTGVNEKLFF.

CDR3 coding DNA: TGTGCCACCAGCAGAGATATTACACTACAGGGCAAGAGGGCTGAAGCTTTCTTT. Amino acid sequence: CATSRDITLQGKRAEAFF. This sequence joins TRBV15 and TRBJ1-1; D perhaps matches TRBD1 (6 bases). Trimming took 0 bases from V and 6 from J, leaving 23 bases between them. Germline CDR1 is LNHNV and CDR2 is YYDKDF (reference sequence). The CDR3 runs to 18 residues.

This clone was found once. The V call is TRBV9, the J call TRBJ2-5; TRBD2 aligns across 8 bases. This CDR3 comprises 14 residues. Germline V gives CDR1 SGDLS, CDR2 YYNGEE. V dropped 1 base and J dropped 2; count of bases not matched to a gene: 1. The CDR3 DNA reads TGTGCCAGCAGCGTACGGGGGGGACAAGAGACCCAGTACTTC. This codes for CASSVRGGQETQYF. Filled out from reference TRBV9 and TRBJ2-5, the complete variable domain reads DSGVTQTPKHLITATGQRVTLRCSPRSGDLSVYWYQQSLDQGLQFLIQYYNGEERAKGNILERFSAQQFPDLHSELNLSSLELGDSALYFCASSVRGGQETQYFGPGTRLLVL.

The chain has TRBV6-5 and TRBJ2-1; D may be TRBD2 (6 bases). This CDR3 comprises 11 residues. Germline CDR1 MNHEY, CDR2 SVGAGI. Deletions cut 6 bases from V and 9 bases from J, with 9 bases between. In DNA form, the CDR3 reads TGTGCCAGCAGGGGAGGTAGTGAGCAGTTCTTC. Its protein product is CASRGGSEQFF.

CDR3 region: CASSLVRGLRDGYTF. The CDR3 coding sequence is TGTGCCAGCAGCTTAGTCAGGGGGCTGAGGGATGGCTACACCTTC. The rearrangement joins TRBV7-9 to TRBJ1-2; 8 nucleotides align to TRBD1. Per germline, CDR1 SEHNR and CDR2 FQNEAQ (reference sequence). V lost 1 base, J lost 6 bases, and 7 bases stayed unmatched. The CDR3 has 15 amino acids.

As DNA, the CDR3 is TGTGCCAGCAGCGTAGTAGAGGGGACAGGGGGCTACAATGAGCAGTTCTTC. Translation: CASSVVEGTGGYNEQFF. V and J are TRBV9 and TRBJ2-1; 11 bases align to TRBD1. The germline V gene encodes CDR1 SGDLS and CDR2 YYNGEE. The junction had 5 bases not matched to a gene; V was cut back by 0 bases and J by 3 bases. The CDR3 length is 17 residues.

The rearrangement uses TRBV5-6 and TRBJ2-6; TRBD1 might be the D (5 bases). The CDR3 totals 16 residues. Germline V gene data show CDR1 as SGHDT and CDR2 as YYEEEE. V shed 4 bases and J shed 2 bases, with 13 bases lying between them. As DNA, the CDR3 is TGTGCCAGCAGCCCGCCTAGGGGCACTGGGGCCAACGTCCTGACTTTC. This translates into CASSPPRGTGANVLTF. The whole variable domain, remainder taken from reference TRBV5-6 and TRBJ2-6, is DAGVTQSPTHLIKTRGQQVTLRCSPKSGHDTVSWYQQALGQGPQFIFQYYEEEERQRGNFPDRFSGHQFPNYSSELNVNALLLGDSALYLCASSPPRGTGANVLTFGAGSRLTVL.

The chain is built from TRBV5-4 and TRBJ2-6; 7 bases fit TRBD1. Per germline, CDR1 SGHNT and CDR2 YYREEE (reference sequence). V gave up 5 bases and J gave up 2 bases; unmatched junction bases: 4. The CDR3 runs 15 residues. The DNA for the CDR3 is TGTGCCAGCAGAAAGCAGGGGGCTGGGGCCAACGTCCTGACTTTC. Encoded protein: CASRKQGAGANVLTF.

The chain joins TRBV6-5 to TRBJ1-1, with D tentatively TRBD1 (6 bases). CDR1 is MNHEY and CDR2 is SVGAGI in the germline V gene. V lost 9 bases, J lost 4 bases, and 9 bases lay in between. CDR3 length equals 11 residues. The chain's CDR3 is CASTGPTEAFF. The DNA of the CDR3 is TGTGCCAGTACAGGGCCCACTGAAGCTTTCTTT.

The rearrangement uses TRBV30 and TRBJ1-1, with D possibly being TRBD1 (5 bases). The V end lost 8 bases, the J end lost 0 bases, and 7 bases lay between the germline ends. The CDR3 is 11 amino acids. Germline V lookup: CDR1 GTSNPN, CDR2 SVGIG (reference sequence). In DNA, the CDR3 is TGTGCCGGGACTTTGAACACTGAAGCTTTCTTT. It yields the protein CAGTLNTEAFF.

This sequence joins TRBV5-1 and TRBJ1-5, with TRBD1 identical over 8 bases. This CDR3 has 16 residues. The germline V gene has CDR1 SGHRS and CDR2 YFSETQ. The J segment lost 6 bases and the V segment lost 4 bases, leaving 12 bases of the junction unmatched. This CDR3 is CASSLMGTGLGQPQHF. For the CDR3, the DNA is TGCGCCAGCAGCCTCATGGGGACAGGCCTCGGTCAGCCCCAGCATTTT.

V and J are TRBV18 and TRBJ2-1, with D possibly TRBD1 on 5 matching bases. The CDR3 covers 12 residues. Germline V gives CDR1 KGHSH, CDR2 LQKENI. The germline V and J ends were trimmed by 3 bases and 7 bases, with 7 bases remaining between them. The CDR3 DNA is TGTGCCAGCTCACCCTCAGGGAATGAGCAGTTCTTC. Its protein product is CASSPSGNEQFF.

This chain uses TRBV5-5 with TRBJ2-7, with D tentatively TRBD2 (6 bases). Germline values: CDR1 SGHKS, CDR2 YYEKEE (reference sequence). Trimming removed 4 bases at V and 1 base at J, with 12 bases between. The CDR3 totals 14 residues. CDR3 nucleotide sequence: TGTGCCAGCAGCCCCGCCGGGACTTCCTACGAGCAGTACTTC. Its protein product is CASSPAGTSYEQYF. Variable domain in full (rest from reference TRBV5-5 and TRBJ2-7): DAGVTQSPTHLIKTRGQQVTLRCSPISGHKSVSWYQQVLGQGPQFIFQYYEKEERGRGNFPDRFSARQFPNYSSELNVNALLLGDSALYLCASSPAGTSYEQYFGPGTRLTVT.

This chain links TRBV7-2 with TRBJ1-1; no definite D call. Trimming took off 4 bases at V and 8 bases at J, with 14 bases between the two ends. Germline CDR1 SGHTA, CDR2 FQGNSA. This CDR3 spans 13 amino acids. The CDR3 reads CASSSTPVREAFF. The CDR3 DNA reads TGTGCCAGCAGCTCGACTCCGGTTCGGGAAGCTTTCTTT.

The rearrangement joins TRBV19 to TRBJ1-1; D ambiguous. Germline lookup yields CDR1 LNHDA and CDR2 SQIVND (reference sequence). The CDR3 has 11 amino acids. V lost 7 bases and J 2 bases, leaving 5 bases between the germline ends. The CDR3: CASTENTEAFF. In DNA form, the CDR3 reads TGTGCCAGTACAGAAAACACTGAAGCTTTCTTT.

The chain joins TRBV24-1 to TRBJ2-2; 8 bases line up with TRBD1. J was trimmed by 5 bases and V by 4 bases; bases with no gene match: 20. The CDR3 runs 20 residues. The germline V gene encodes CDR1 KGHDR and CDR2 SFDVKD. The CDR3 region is CATSDSNPLPDRVRTGELFF. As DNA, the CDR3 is TGTGCCACCAGTGACTCCAACCCCCTCCCGGACAGGGTACGGACCGGGGAGCTGTTTTTT.

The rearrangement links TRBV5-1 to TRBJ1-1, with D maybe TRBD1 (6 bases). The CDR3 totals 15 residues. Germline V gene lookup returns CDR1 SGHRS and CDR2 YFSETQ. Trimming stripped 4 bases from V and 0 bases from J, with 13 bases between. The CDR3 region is CASSLFGQLNTEAFF. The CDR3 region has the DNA TGCGCCAGCAGCCTTTTCGGACAGTTGAACACTGAAGCTTTCTTT.